The present T cell receptor (beta chain) was sequenced within a study of blood T cell repertoires in COVID-19. The CDR3 covers 13 residues. CDR1 SSHAT and CDR2 FNYEAQ come from the germline V gene (reference sequence). As handled by the study authors: The assay estimated nucleated cells by amplifying reference gene primers. Profiled with immunoSEQ multiplex PCR; TCRdb holds only in-frame clones, not every one. V, J and clone size reflect that table, while D and trimming were determined from the DNA. The data hold some 150,000 clones, with around 83% observed a single time. On this clone itself: The germline gene is not matched at one end of the junction; a read error may be the cause.

This rearrangement joins TRBV7-7 to TRBJ2-1, with D perhaps matching TRBD2 (5 bases). The source is a woman between 45 and 65 years old in a cohort exposed to, infected with or recovered from COVID-19 (not recorded which). The sequenced sample consisted of PBMCs or T cells enriched from blood (not recorded which). The CDR3 nucleotides are TGTGCTAGCAGCAAAAGTGAGGAGGATGAGCAGTTCTTC. It specifies CASSKSEEDEQFF.